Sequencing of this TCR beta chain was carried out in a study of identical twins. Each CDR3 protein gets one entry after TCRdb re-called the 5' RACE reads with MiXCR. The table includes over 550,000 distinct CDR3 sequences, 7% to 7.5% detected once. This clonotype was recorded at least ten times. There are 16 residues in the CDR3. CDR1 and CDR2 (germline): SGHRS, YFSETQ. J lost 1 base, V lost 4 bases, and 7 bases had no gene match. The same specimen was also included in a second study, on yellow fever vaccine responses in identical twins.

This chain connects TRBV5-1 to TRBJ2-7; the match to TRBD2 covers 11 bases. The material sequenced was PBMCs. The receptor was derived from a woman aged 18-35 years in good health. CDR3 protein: CASSPGTSGKSYEQYF. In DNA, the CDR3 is TGCGCCAGCAGCCCGGGGACTAGCGGAAAGTCCTACGAGCAGTACTTC.